Listed below are T cell receptor beta chains from one sample, sequenced in a study of blood T cell repertoires in COVID-19. Sequenced by immunoSEQ multiplex PCR; TCRdb stores in-frame clones only, minus some. This sample carries approximately 270,000 clones, about nine tenths of them seen once, and the ten largest clones take 1.5% to 2%. The sequencing sample was made of PBMCs or T cells enriched from blood (not recorded which). The receptors derive from a man aged 35-49 years who had recovered from COVID-19. The CDR3 runs from the conserved cysteine through the conserved F or W. A D gene is named only where the DNA matches it firmly. Clone size is not always given. Where it is, it says once, few, many or a class for expanded clones.

clone size	D gene	V gene	J gene	CDR3 protein	CDR3 DNA
.	.	TRBV9	TRBJ2-1	CASSVSGWEYKNEQFF	TGTGCCAGCAGCGTGTCGGGGTGGGAGTATAAAAATGAGCAGTTCTTC
.	TRBD1	TRBV27	TRBJ2-7	CASSFTQGALSYEQYF	TGTGCCAGCAGCTTCACACAGGGGGCCCTCTCCTACGAGCAGTACTTC
.	.	TRBV2	TRBJ2-5	CASSEALGLGPGETQYF	TGTGCCAGCAGTGAAGCACTAGGCTTAGGACCCGGGGAGACCCAGTACTTC
.	.	TRBV27	TRBJ1-1	CASSPSTGYTEAFF	TGTGCCAGCAGTCCCTCGACAGGCTACACTGAAGCTTTCTTT
.	.	TRBV5-1	TRBJ2-3	CASMDTATSTDTQYF	TGCGCCAGCATGGACACCGCCACATCCACAGATACGCAGTATTTT
.	TRBD1	TRBV25-1	TRBJ2-7	CASRDTGAYEQYF	TGTGCCAGCAGGGATACAGGGGCCTACGAGCAGTACTTC
.	.	TRBV9	TRBJ2-2	CASNPLGQAGTGELFF	TGTGCCAGCAACCCACTAGGACAGGCGGGAACCGGGGAGCTGTTTTTT
few	TRBD1	TRBV29-1	TRBJ1-2	CSVETGGWGYTF	TGCAGCGTTGAAACAGGGGGCTGGGGCTACACCTTC
.	TRBD2	TRBV7-9	TRBJ2-5	CASRPTGGGETQYF	TGTGCCAGCAGGCCTACGGGGGGTGGTGAGACCCAGTACTTC
.	TRBD1	TRBV9	TRBJ1-6	CASRRGQGSVSPLHF	TGTGCCAGCAGACGAGGACAGGGCTCCGTTTCACCCCTCCACTTT
.	.	TRBV19	TRBJ1-1	CASSIAQGSTEAFF	TGTGCCAGTAGTATTGCTCAGGGGAGCACTGAAGCTTTCTTT
.	TRBD1	TRBV5-8	TRBJ1-1	CASSLEAGGTNTEAFF	TGTGCCAGCAGCTTGGAGGCAGGGGGGACGAACACTGAAGCTTTCTTT
.	TRBD2	TRBV4-3	TRBJ2-3	CASSPGPRGAVTDTQYF	TGCGCCAGCAGCCCCGGGCCGCGGGGGGCCGTCACAGATACGCAGTATTTT
.	.	TRBV27	TRBJ2-2	CASSPDSPLGRQNTGELFF	TGTGCCAGCAGCCCGGACAGCCCTCTAGGACGCCAAAACACCGGGGAGCTGTTTTTT
.	.	TRBV2	TRBJ1-2	CASSEQGNYGYTF	TGTGCCAGCAGTGAACAGGGAAACTATGGCTACACCTTC
few	TRBD2	TRBV15	TRBJ2-1	CATSRRLAGVSEQFF	TGTGCCACCAGCAGAAGACTAGCGGGAGTTAGTGAGCAGTTCTTC
.	.	TRBV28	TRBJ1-4	CASSRRGAASNEKLFF	TGTGCCAGCAGTCGCCGGGGGGCAGCTTCTAATGAAAAACTGTTTTTT
.	TRBD2	TRBV28	TRBJ2-7	CASSLQGLAGFLSYEQYF	TGTGCCAGCAGTTTACAGGGACTAGCGGGGTTTCTCTCCTACGAGCAGTACTTC
.	.	TRBV6-2/TRBV6-3	TRBJ1-2	CASSQDSYGYTF	TGTGCCAGCAGTCAAGACAGCTATGGCTACACCTTC
.	TRBD1	TRBV27	TRBJ2-1	CASSPLRTGGREQFF	TGTGCCAGCAGCCCCCTGCGGACAGGGGGCCGGGAGCAGTTCTTC
.	.	TRBV6-2/TRBV6-3	TRBJ1-1	CASSLTIMNTEAFF	TGTGCCAGCAGTTTGACAATCATGAACACTGAAGCTTTCTTT
few	.	TRBV7-8	TRBJ2-4	CASSPGISVLRAKNIQYF	TGTGCCAGCAGCCCCGGCATATCCGTACTACGAGCCAAAAACATTCAGTACTTC
once	.	TRBV7-2	TRBJ2-5	CASSPGTHQETQYF	TGTGCCAGCAGCCCCGGGACACACCAAGAGACCCAGTACTTC
.	.	TRBV4-2	TRBJ1-4	CASSQDHQGNEKLFF	TGTGCCAGCAGCCAAGATCACCAGGGGAATGAAAAACTGTTTTTT
.	.	TRBV7-8	TRBJ2-1	CASSWDPGEYNEQFF	TGTGCCAGCAGCTGGGATCCCGGGGAATACAATGAGCAGTTCTTC
.	.	TRBV6-5	TRBJ2-7	CASSYSSAIYEQYF	TGTGCCAGCAGTTACTCGTCAGCGATCTACGAGCAGTACTTC
.	.	TRBV19	TRBJ1-1	CASSRGLPGMNTEAFF	TGTGCCAGTAGCCGGGGACTACCTGGCATGAACACTGAAGCTTTCTTT
once	TRBD2	TRBV7-9	TRBJ2-1	CASSLSLAGYYEQFF	TGTGCCAGCAGCTTATCGCTAGCGGGATATTATGAGCAGTTCTTC
.	TRBD2	TRBV27	TRBJ2-1	CASSPSGDSYNEQFF	TGTGCCAGCAGTCCCAGCGGGGATTCCTACAATGAGCAGTTCTTC
.	.	TRBV30	TRBJ1-6	CAWSVKGLYNSPLHF	TGTGCCTGGAGTGTAAAGGGGCTCTATAATTCACCCCTCCACTTT
.	TRBD2	TRBV5-7	TRBJ2-3	CASSPLGAGGTDTQYF	TGTGCCAGCAGCCCCCTGGGAGCGGGGGGGACAGATACGCAGTATTTT
.	.	TRBV4-3	TRBJ1-2	CASSQDSGRGGYTF	TGCGCCAGCAGCCAAGATTCAGGGCGCGGTGGCTACACCTTC
.	.	TRBV19	TRBJ1-1	CASRRTATLNTEAFF	TGTGCCAGTCGAAGGACAGCTACCCTGAACACTGAAGCTTTCTTT
once	.	TRBV4-1	TRBJ1-1	CASSQGEQGATEAFF	TGCGCCAGCAGCCAAGGGGAACAGGGAGCCACTGAAGCTTTCTTT
.	TRBD2	TRBV5-1	TRBJ2-4	CASSLDLAGVFKNIQYF	TGCGCCAGCAGCTTGGACCTAGCGGGAGTATTTAAAAACATTCAGTACTTC
.	TRBD1	TRBV2	TRBJ1-5	CASSEEGADFPTYNQPQHF	TGTGCCAGCAGTGAGGAGGGGGCGGACTTCCCCACCTACAATCAGCCCCAGCATTTT
.	TRBD2	TRBV18	TRBJ2-2	CASSPPGGTSGAATGELFF	TGTGCCAGCTCACCACCGGGTGGGACTAGCGGGGCCGCCACCGGGGAGCTGTTTTTT
.	TRBD2	TRBV6-2/TRBV6-3	TRBJ2-1	CASSFRRLLAGAYNEQFF	TGTGCCAGCAGTTTCCGGCGACTTCTAGCGGGGGCATACAATGAGCAGTTCTTC
.	TRBD1	TRBV19	TRBJ2-5	CASSMGTDQETQYF	TGTGCCAGTAGTATGGGGACAGATCAAGAGACCCAGTACTTC
.	.	TRBV18	TRBJ1-3	CASSPSQGSGNTIYF	TGTGCCAGCTCACCATCACAGGGATCTGGAAACACCATATATTTT
.	TRBD1	TRBV5-4	TRBJ1-3	CASSLGGRGNTIYF	TGTGCCAGCAGCCTAGGGGGCAGGGGAAACACCATATATTTT
.	.	TRBV10-3	TRBJ2-1	CAISEGPPDEQFF	TGTGCCATCAGTGAGGGGCCTCCGGATGAGCAGTTCTTC
.	.	TRBV7-9	TRBJ2-7	CASSSPDTEPQSYEQYF	TGTGCCAGCAGCTCACCCGACACAGAACCACAATCCTACGAGCAGTACTTC
.	TRBD1	TRBV5-8	TRBJ2-7	CASSLVGQGKHEQYF	TGTGCCAGCAGCTTGGTTGGACAGGGGAAGCACGAGCAGTACTTC
.	TRBD2	TRBV5-6	TRBJ2-7	CASSRSPRGGFYEQYF	TGTGCCAGCAGCCGCAGCCCGCGCGGGGGGTTCTACGAGCAGTACTTC
.	TRBD1	TRBV9	TRBJ1-2	CASSTPGQFYGYTF	TGTGCCAGCAGCACGCCGGGACAGTTCTATGGCTACACCTTC
.	.	TRBV24-1	TRBJ2-1	CATSDFSGSNEQFF	TGTGCCACCAGTGATTTCTCGGGGTCGAATGAGCAGTTCTTC
.	TRBD2	TRBV2	TRBJ2-1	CASRGTSGSHRVVRIDEQFF	TGTGCCAGCCGGGGGACTAGCGGGAGCCACCGGGTGGTACGGATCGATGAGCAGTTCTTC
.	TRBD1	TRBV10-2	TRBJ2-2	CASRQGALTGELFF	TGCGCCAGCAGGCAGGGGGCTTTGACCGGGGAGCTGTTTTTT
.	.	TRBV7-9	TRBJ2-1	CASSLPGLGNEQFF	TGTGCCAGCAGCCTCCCGGGGTTGGGGAATGAGCAGTTCTTC